This T cell receptor (beta chain) was recovered during a study of blood T cell repertoires in COVID-19. Study background: Sources were T cells, B-cell-depleted T cells, or PBMCs; the material itself was cDNA or gDNA.

CDR3 length: 14 residues. Deletions cut 4 bases from V and 3 bases from J, with 16 bases between. Germline V gives CDR1 SQVTM, CDR2 ANQGSEA. In the original processing: Scientists estimated how many nucleated cells there were by amplifying reference gene primers. Repertoires were generated with immunoSEQ multiplex PCR, while TCRdb's copy carries only in-frame clones and drops some. V and J calls and clone size are given by that table; D and trimming were obtained from the DNA. The sample carries over 150,000 clones, approximately 90% recorded once. Sequencing was performed on peripheral blood. The TCR sequence derives from a man in his forties or fifties who had recovered from COVID-19. The rearrangement links TRBV29-1 to TRBJ2-7; tentative D call: TRBD2 (7 bases). Here the CDR3 reads CSVVDKGGGYEQYF. The CDR3 nucleotides are TGCAGCGTTGTAGATAAGGGAGGGGGCTACGAGCAGTACTTC.